Included here is one TCR beta chain sequence, with context. The antigen remains unidentified. This entry belongs to a study of cytomegalovirus exposure and HLA in healthy donors. Study-level points and caveats: A later look showed TCR association rates differing by HLA locus, highest for DRB1 and lowest for HLA-C. Among TCR beta chains of equal frequency, HLA-associated ones were more clonally expanded in a later analysis. Most CMV-associated TCR beta chains were later found to appear HLA-restricted.

The PCR contained 60 Vbeta and 13 Jbeta primers. The data were produced by immunoSEQ multiplex PCR, yet TCRdb's version contains in-frame clones alone and is incomplete. The table has around 150,000 clones, 76% seen once; the top ten hold 2.5% to 3.5%. V was cut by 0 bases and J by 9 bases, with 9 bases left in between. Germline CDR1 SNHLY, CDR2 FYNNEI. The CDR3 sequence is 14 residues long. This receptor was identified in a male donor in good health and CMV-seronegative. The sample was PBMCs. This sequence joins TRBV2 and TRBJ1-6; no reliable D call. The CDR3 DNA follows: TGTGCCAGCAGTGAAGCGGGCAGAGTTTCACCCCTCCACTTT. Protein: CASSEAGRVSPLHF.